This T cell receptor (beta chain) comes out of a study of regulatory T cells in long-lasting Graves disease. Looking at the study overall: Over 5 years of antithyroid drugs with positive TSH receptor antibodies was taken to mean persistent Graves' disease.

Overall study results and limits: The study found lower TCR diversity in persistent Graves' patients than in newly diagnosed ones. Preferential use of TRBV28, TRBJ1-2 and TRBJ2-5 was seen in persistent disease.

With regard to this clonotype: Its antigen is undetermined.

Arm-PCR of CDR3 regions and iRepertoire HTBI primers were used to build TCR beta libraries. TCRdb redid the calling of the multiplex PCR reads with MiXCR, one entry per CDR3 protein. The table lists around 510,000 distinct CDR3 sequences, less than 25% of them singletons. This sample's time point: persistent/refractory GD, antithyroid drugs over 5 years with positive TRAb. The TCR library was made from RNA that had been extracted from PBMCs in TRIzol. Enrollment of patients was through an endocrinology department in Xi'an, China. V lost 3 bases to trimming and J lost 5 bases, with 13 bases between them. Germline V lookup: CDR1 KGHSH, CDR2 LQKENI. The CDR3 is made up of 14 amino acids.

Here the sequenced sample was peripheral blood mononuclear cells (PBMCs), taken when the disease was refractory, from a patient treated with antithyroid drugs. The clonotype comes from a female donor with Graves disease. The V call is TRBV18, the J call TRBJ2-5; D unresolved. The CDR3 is CASSPYVGSETQYF. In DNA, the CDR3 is TGTGCCAGCTCACCTTACGTTGGGTCGGAGACCCAGTACTTC.